This is a list of T cell receptor beta chains from one sample in a study of T cell responses to AZD1222 COVID-19 vaccine. The method was immunoSEQ multiplex PCR; TCRdb's version includes in-frame clones alone and lacks a portion of them. In the table there are roughly 100,000 clones, 90% of which are singletons. Here the sequenced sample was peripheral blood, taken 28 days after the second AZD1222 dose. The receptor source for this set is an adult who received the AZD1222 COVID-19 vaccine. Both conserved end residues are part of each CDR3. A D gene is named only where the DNA matches it firmly. Only some rows state a clone size, as once, few, many or a class for expanded clones.

-,TRBJ1-4,15,TRBV5-1,-,TGCGCCAGCAGCTTGGAAGCCGGTCATAATGAAAAACTGTTTTTT,CASSLEAGHNEKLFF
-,TRBJ2-7,16,TRBV21-1,-,TGTGCCAGCAGCAAAAACCCCGGGACAGGGGGCCACGAGCAGTACTTC,CASSKNPGTGGHEQYF
-,TRBJ2-7,16,TRBV5-1,-,TGCGCCAGCAGCCAGGATGACAGAGGTCCCCCACACGAGCAGTACTTC,CASSQDDRGPPHEQYF
few,TRBJ1-1,10,TRBV12-3/TRBV12-4,-,TGTGCCAGCAGTTCAGGTTTAGCTTTCTTT,CASSSGLAFF
-,TRBJ2-3,17,TRBV6-6,TRBD2,TGTGCCAGCAGTCTCGACTCTAGCGGGGGGACCCCAGATACGCAGTATTTT,CASSLDSSGGTPDTQYF
-,TRBJ2-3,15,TRBV6-5,TRBD2,TGTGCCAGCAGCCCGGGGGGGCTTAGCACAGATACGCAGTATTTT,CASSPGGLSTDTQYF
once,TRBJ2-5,14,TRBV7-2,TRBD1,TGTGCCAGCAGCGGGGGACAGTCAAGAGAGACCCAGTACTTC,CASSGGQSRETQYF
-,TRBJ1-5,18,TRBV5-1,-,TGCGCCAGCAGCTTGATCCCGGGGGGCGCGACGGGCAATCAGCCCCAGCATTTT,CASSLIPGGATGNQPQHF
-,TRBJ1-2,13,TRBV5-4,TRBD1,TGTGCCAGCAGCTTTCCGGGACAGCAAGGCTACACCTTC,CASSFPGQQGYTF
-,TRBJ2-5,15,TRBV7-2,-,TGTGCCAGCAGCTTTACCACGGGGTACCAAGAGACCCAGTACTTC,CASSFTTGYQETQYF
-,TRBJ1-5,14,TRBV15,-,TGTGCCACCAGCAGAGATTTCAGCAATCAGCCCCAGCATTTT,CATSRDFSNQPQHF
once,TRBJ1-6,16,TRBV4-3,-,TGCGCCAGCAGCCACCTGTCCCGGCCATTACGTTCACCCCTCCACTTT,CASSHLSRPLRSPLHF
-,TRBJ2-3,15,TRBV30,-,TGTGCCTGGAGTGTAGAGGTGGGAACCACAGATACGCAGTATTTT,CAWSVEVGTTDTQYF
-,TRBJ1-4,15,TRBV3-1/TRBV3-2,TRBD1,TGTGCCAGCAGCCAAGGGCAGGGGGTTAATGAAAAACTGTTTTTT,CASSQGQGVNEKLFF
-,TRBJ2-2,15,TRBV11-3,-,TGTGCCAGCAGCTCGCGCCAGGCGGGGACCGGGGAGCTGTTTTTT,CASSSRQAGTGELFF
-,TRBJ1-5,13,TRBV28,-,TGTGCCCTTTCGGGGAGAGGTGCTCAGCCCCAGCATTTT,CALSGRGAQPQHF
-,TRBJ2-7,14,TRBV4-1,-,TGCGCCAGCAGCCAAGATGATGGTAGCTACGAGCAGTACTTC,CASSQDDGSYEQYF
-,TRBJ2-1,13,TRBV7-9,-,TGTGCCAGCAGCTTAGCGCTTGCCCCCGGGGGGTTCTTC,CASSLALAPGGFF
-,TRBJ1-3,12,TRBV28,-,TGTGCCGCAAGCCCACCAGGAAACACCATATATTTT,CAASPPGNTIYF
-,TRBJ1-5,17,TRBV7-7,-,TGTGCTAGCAGCTTAGCGATGACAGTTTATAGCAATCAGCCCCAGCATTTT,CASSLAMTVYSNQPQHF
-,TRBJ1-2,15,TRBV7-9,-,TGTGCCAGCAGCTTGGAAGCAGGCCTCACTAAGGGCTACACCTTC,CASSLEAGLTKGYTF
-,TRBJ1-5,19,TRBV6-2/TRBV6-3,-,TGTGCCAGCAGTTACGGGGGGATCGGGGGCTTTTATAGCAATCAGCCCCAGCATTTT,CASSYGGIGGFYSNQPQHF
-,TRBJ1-2,15,TRBV7-2,TRBD1,TGTGCCAGCAGCTTAGGGAGGGGGCGCGCCTATGGCTACACCTTC,CASSLGRGRAYGYTF
-,TRBJ2-7,15,TRBV5-6,TRBD2,TGTGCCAGCAGCTCCATGCGGGGGGGCCGGCGTGAGCAGTACTTC,CASSSMRGGRREQYF
-,TRBJ1-5,14,TRBV19,-,TGTGCCAGTAGTACCCCACCATGGAATCAGCCCCAGCATTTT,CASSTPPWNQPQHF
-,TRBJ2-3,15,TRBV5-1,TRBD1,TGCGCCAGCAGGAGTTGGGACAGAAGCACAGATACGCAGTATTTT,CASRSWDRSTDTQYF
-,TRBJ2-7,14,TRBV5-4,TRBD1,TGTGCCAGCAGCTTACAGGGGGACAGCTACGAGCAGTACTTC,CASSLQGDSYEQYF
-,TRBJ1-1,11,TRBV20-1,-,TGCAGTGGGGTAGGGGCCACTGAAGCTTTCTTT,CSGVGATEAFF
once,TRBJ1-5,15,TRBV4-3,-,TGCGCCAGCAGCCAAGATTCGATGGGAAACCAGCCCCAGCATTTT,CASSQDSMGNQPQHF
-,TRBJ1-5,17,TRBV2,-,TGTGCCAGCACAGGGGACGGACAGAGGGGTGGCAATCAGCCCCAGCATTTT,CASTGDGQRGGNQPQHF
-,TRBJ1-4,16,TRBV5-6,-,TGTGCCAGCAGCTTAACATACAGGGCAGGGGATGAAAAACTGTTTTTT,CASSLTYRAGDEKLFF
-,TRBJ2-3,12,TRBV6-5,-,TGTGCCAGCAGGGAGGGACAGAATACGCAGTATTTT,CASREGQNTQYF
-,TRBJ2-7,14,TRBV27,-,TGTGCCAGCAGCCCCGCAGGGTCCCCCTACGAGCAGTACTTC,CASSPAGSPYEQYF
-,TRBJ1-2,13,TRBV6-2/TRBV6-3,-,TGTGCCAGCAGTTACTCGTTTATGGGTGGCTACACCTTC,CASSYSFMGGYTF
-,TRBJ2-7,15,TRBV6-5,TRBD2,TGTGCCAGCAGTTACTCGAGCGGGATCGGCTACGAGCAGTACTTC,CASSYSSGIGYEQYF
-,TRBJ1-1,13,TRBV15,TRBD1,TGTGCCACCAGCTTCCGGACAGGGTCTGAAGCTTTCTTT,CATSFRTGSEAFF
-,TRBJ2-6,18,TRBV7-6,TRBD1,TGTGCCAGCAGCCAGCTGCGGACAGGGATGGCCGGGGCCAACGTCCTGACTTTC,CASSQLRTGMAGANVLTF
-,TRBJ2-7,14,TRBV27,TRBD2,TGTGCCAGCAGGCCCCGCGGGGGGCGGTACGAGCAGTACTTC,CASRPRGGRYEQYF
-,TRBJ2-3,14,TRBV19,TRBD2,TGTGCCAGTACCCCGGCGGGGGGCGTCAATACGCAGTATTTT,CASTPAGGVNTQYF
-,TRBJ2-5,12,TRBV7-2,-,TGTGCCAGCAGCCGTGGGAGGGAGACCCAGTACTTC,CASSRGRETQYF
once,TRBJ1-5,15,TRBV15,TRBD1,TGTGCCACCAGCAGAGAACAGGGGGCAGTTCAGCCCCAGCATTTT,CATSREQGAVQPQHF
-,TRBJ1-2,17,TRBV7-2,TRBD1,TGTGCCAGCACCCCCTCGGGGACAGGGGAGTTTTTCTATGGCTACACCTTC,CASTPSGTGEFFYGYTF
-,TRBJ2-1,20,TRBV4-3,TRBD2,TGCGCCAGCAGCCAAGATACGGCTAGCGGGGGAGCGAGCTCCTACAATGAGCAGTTCTTC,CASSQDTASGGASSYNEQFF
-,TRBJ1-1,12,TRBV7-9,-,TGTGCCAGCAGCTCCACCGGTGGGGATGCTTTCTTT,CASSSTGGDAFF
-,TRBJ2-5,15,TRBV4-1,-,TGCGCCAGCAGCCAAGCGCCTTCCGCCCAGGGGACCCAGTACTTC,CASSQAPSAQGTQYF
-,TRBJ1-1,15,TRBV18,-,TGTGCCAGCTCACCACGAAGGGAGGGTAGCACTGAAGCTTTCTTT,CASSPRREGSTEAFF
-,TRBJ2-5,14,TRBV4-3,-,TGCGCCAGCAGCCAAAATCGGGGCCAGGAGACCCAGTACTTC,CASSQNRGQETQYF
once,TRBJ2-2,13,TRBV2,-,TGTGCCACCAAGGGCTCGAACACCGGGGAGCTGTTTTTT,CATKGSNTGELFF
-,TRBJ1-1,13,TRBV2,-,TGTGCCAGCGGCACCGGAGGGGGAGGGGCGGCTTTCTTT,CASGTGGGGAAFF
-,TRBJ2-2,18,TRBV7-6,TRBD1,TGTGCCAGCAGCTTAGAGGGACAGGGACCAAAAGTCACCGGGGAGCTGTTTTTT,CASSLEGQGPKVTGELFF
-,TRBJ1-1,12,TRBV12-5,-,TGTGCTAGTGCCATGACAGACACTGAAGCTTTCTTT,CASAMTDTEAFF
-,TRBJ1-2,13,TRBV3-1/TRBV3-2,-,TGTGCCAGCAGCCAAGGGCAGGGGTACGGCTACACCTTC,CASSQGQGYGYTF
once,TRBJ2-7,15,TRBV19,TRBD1,TGTGCCAGTAGTATCTCCGGGACAGGCTCCTACGAGCAGTACTTC,CASSISGTGSYEQYF
few,TRBJ2-3,16,TRBV5-1,TRBD2,TGCGCCAGCAGCAGTCTAGCGGGGGCAAGCACAGATACGCAGTATTTT,CASSSLAGASTDTQYF
-,TRBJ1-1,14,TRBV30,-,TGTGCCTGGAGTTCGGGTCTTCAAACCACCGAAGCTTTCTTT,CAWSSGLQTTEAFF
-,TRBJ1-2,17,TRBV13,-,TGTGCCAGCAGCTTAAGTTACAGAATATTAACTAACTATGGCTACACCTTC,CASSLSYRILTNYGYTF
-,TRBJ1-1,16,TRBV5-1,TRBD1,TGCGCCAGCAGCTTGACTGTGACAGGGGGGAACACTGAAGCTTTCTTT,CASSLTVTGGNTEAFF